This is a list of T cell receptor beta chains from one sample in a study of T-cell reconstitution after alpha-beta-depleted transplantation in children. TCRdb re-analysed the PCR reads in MiXCR, keeping a single row per CDR3 protein. The sample includes 670,000 or so distinct CDR3 sequences, 10% to 15% seen only once; the top ten take approximately 0.8%. The sequencing used PBMCs, collected before TCRalphabeta/CD19-depleted stem cell transplant. Receptors originate from a girl aged 2 to 9 with congenital amegakaryocytic thrombocytopenia, due to receive a stem cell transplant. Each CDR3 is given with its conserved first and last residue. D genes are given only for firm matches. Size is stated for part of the rows, as once, few or many counts, or as a class when the clone is expanded.

d_gene: -; abundance: many; v_gene: TRBV5-1; j_gene: TRBJ2-6; CDR3nt: TGCGCCACCAGTAAAGGTGTAGGTCCTCAGAGCTCTGGGGCCAACGTCCTGACTTTC; CDR3aa: CATSKGVGPQSSGANVLTF
d_gene: -; abundance: -; v_gene: TRBV12-3/TRBV12-4; j_gene: TRBJ1-2; CDR3nt: TGTGCCAGCAGTTTTCGGGCGAACTATGGCTACACCTTC; CDR3aa: CASSFRANYGYTF
d_gene: -; abundance: many; v_gene: TRBV10-3; j_gene: TRBJ2-7; CDR3nt: TGTGCCATCAGTGTAGGAAACAACCTAGCCTACGAGCAGTACTTC; CDR3aa: CAISVGNNLAYEQYF
d_gene: -; abundance: -; v_gene: TRBV5-1; j_gene: TRBJ1-2; CDR3nt: TGCGCCAGCAGCTTGGCATGGGGGCTCGGGGGCTACACCTTC; CDR3aa: CASSLAWGLGGYTF
d_gene: TRBD1; abundance: many; v_gene: TRBV5-1; j_gene: TRBJ2-1; CDR3nt: TGCGCCAGCAGCTTGTTGAATACAGGGGCGTGGGGCAATGAGCAGTTCTTC; CDR3aa: CASSLLNTGAWGNEQFF
d_gene: -; abundance: -; v_gene: TRBV27; j_gene: TRBJ1-2; CDR3nt: TGTGCCAGCAGTTTATCGACCCGGGGGCGGGATTATGGCTACACCTTC; CDR3aa: CASSLSTRGRDYGYTF
d_gene: -; abundance: few; v_gene: TRBV7-7; j_gene: TRBJ2-2; CDR3nt: TGTGCCAGCAGGGGGGGGGGCAGGAACACCGGGGAGCTGTTTTTT; CDR3aa: CASRGGGRNTGELFF
d_gene: TRBD2; abundance: few; v_gene: TRBV15; j_gene: TRBJ2-3; CDR3nt: TGTGCCACCAGCAGAGATCCCCCCAACGCGGGAGACACAGATACGCAGTATTTT; CDR3aa: CATSRDPPNAGDTDTQYF
d_gene: -; abundance: many; v_gene: TRBV6-2/TRBV6-3; j_gene: TRBJ2-1; CDR3nt: TGTGCCAGCAGCCCCCGCGGGAACTACAATGAGCAGTTCTTC; CDR3aa: CASSPRGNYNEQFF
d_gene: TRBD1; abundance: few; v_gene: TRBV7-9; j_gene: TRBJ2-1; CDR3nt: TGTGCCAGCACCCCCCGGACAGGGGCGGAGGATGAGCAGTTCTTC; CDR3aa: CASTPRTGAEDEQFF
d_gene: -; abundance: few; v_gene: TRBV6-8; j_gene: TRBJ1-1; CDR3nt: TGTGCGAAGACGAACACTGAAGCTTTCTTT; CDR3aa: CAKTNTEAFF
d_gene: TRBD2; abundance: -; v_gene: TRBV6-5; j_gene: TRBJ2-7; CDR3nt: TGTGCCAGCAGTTACATAGCGGGAGGGTACGAGCAGTACTTC; CDR3aa: CASSYIAGGYEQYF
d_gene: TRBD1; abundance: -; v_gene: TRBV5-1; j_gene: TRBJ2-7; CDR3nt: TGCGCCAGCAGCTTGGAAACAGGGGAGTGGTACGAGCAGTACTTC; CDR3aa: CASSLETGEWYEQYF
d_gene: -; abundance: -; v_gene: TRBV12-3/TRBV12-4; j_gene: TRBJ2-5; CDR3nt: TGTGCCAGCAGCCCAGTCCCCAAAGGAGAGACCCAGTACTTC; CDR3aa: CASSPVPKGETQYF
d_gene: -; abundance: many; v_gene: TRBV5-6; j_gene: TRBJ2-3; CDR3nt: TGTGCCAGCAGCAATCTAGGTTACACAGATACGCAGTATTTT; CDR3aa: CASSNLGYTDTQYF
d_gene: -; abundance: few; v_gene: TRBV11-2; j_gene: TRBJ2-1; CDR3nt: TGTGCCAGCAGCTTATCTCCGACCTACAATGAGCAGTTCTTC; CDR3aa: CASSLSPTYNEQFF
d_gene: -; abundance: many; v_gene: TRBV20-1; j_gene: TRBJ2-7; CDR3nt: TGCAGTGCTAGAGATGGGCCTAACGAGCAGTACTTC; CDR3aa: CSARDGPNEQYF
d_gene: -; abundance: few; v_gene: TRBV4-1; j_gene: TRBJ1-5; CDR3nt: TGCGCCAGCAGCCAAGCAGGGATAGGTTCTCAGCATTTT; CDR3aa: CASSQAGIGSQHF
d_gene: -; abundance: many; v_gene: TRBV4-1; j_gene: TRBJ2-1; CDR3nt: TGCGCCAGCAGCCATAAAGACGGAAATGAGCAGTTCTTC; CDR3aa: CASSHKDGNEQFF
d_gene: TRBD1; abundance: many; v_gene: TRBV27; j_gene: TRBJ1-2; CDR3nt: TGTGCCAGCAGAGAGACAGGGGGTAATAACTATGGCTACACCTTC; CDR3aa: CASRETGGNNYGYTF
d_gene: -; abundance: few; v_gene: TRBV11-2; j_gene: TRBJ1-6; CDR3nt: TGTGCCAGCAGCCTTTTGCGGAGCGGTCTACCTTCACCCCTCCACTTT; CDR3aa: CASSLLRSGLPSPLHF
d_gene: -; abundance: few; v_gene: TRBV3-1; j_gene: TRBJ2-3; CDR3nt: TGTGCCAGCAGCCAGAGCAGGCTACCACGCGGGGATACGCAGTATTTT; CDR3aa: CASSQSRLPRGDTQYF
d_gene: -; abundance: few; v_gene: TRBV7-2; j_gene: TRBJ2-3; CDR3nt: TGTGCCAGCAGCTCACTCGCCCGTTACTCCGATACGCAGTATTTT; CDR3aa: CASSSLARYSDTQYF
d_gene: -; abundance: many; v_gene: TRBV6-5; j_gene: TRBJ2-7; CDR3nt: TGTGCCAGCAGTTACTGGGCTGGCTTCAGCTCCTACGAGCAGTACTTC; CDR3aa: CASSYWAGFSSYEQYF
d_gene: -; abundance: few; v_gene: TRBV12-3/TRBV12-4; j_gene: TRBJ2-7; CDR3nt: TGTGCCAGCAGTTACCCGGGGGCAGGGTTCCACGAGCAGTACTTC; CDR3aa: CASSYPGAGFHEQYF
d_gene: -; abundance: few; v_gene: TRBV7-2; j_gene: TRBJ2-7; CDR3nt: TGTGCCAGCAGCTTTCCTTACTCCTACGAGCAGTACTTC; CDR3aa: CASSFPYSYEQYF
d_gene: -; abundance: once; v_gene: TRBV14; j_gene: TRBJ1-3; CDR3nt: TGTGCCAGCACGCCGGGACACTCTGGAAACACCATATATTTT; CDR3aa: CASTPGHSGNTIYF
d_gene: -; abundance: many; v_gene: TRBV28; j_gene: TRBJ2-7; CDR3nt: TGTGCCAGCAGTTTACCCCCGACTCGGGACTCCTACGAGCAGTACTTC; CDR3aa: CASSLPPTRDSYEQYF
d_gene: -; abundance: -; v_gene: TRBV20-1; j_gene: TRBJ2-1; CDR3nt: TGCAGTGCTAGCTCTGTATTCGGTGAGCAGTTCTTC; CDR3aa: CSASSVFGEQFF
d_gene: -; abundance: few; v_gene: TRBV7-6; j_gene: TRBJ2-1; CDR3nt: TGTGCCAGCAGCTTAGCCCCAGTTGGGGTGTCAGACAATGAGCAGTTCTTC; CDR3aa: CASSLAPVGVSDNEQFF
d_gene: TRBD2; abundance: many; v_gene: TRBV5-8; j_gene: TRBJ2-1; CDR3nt: TGTGCCAGCACCGATTCGGGACTAGCGGGAAGGCAGTTCTTC; CDR3aa: CASTDSGLAGRQFF
d_gene: -; abundance: many; v_gene: TRBV6-6; j_gene: TRBJ1-5; CDR3nt: TGTGCCAGCAGTTGGAGTGTGGGGCAGCCCCAGCATTTT; CDR3aa: CASSWSVGQPQHF
d_gene: TRBD1; abundance: many; v_gene: TRBV29-1; j_gene: TRBJ2-1; CDR3nt: TGCAGCGTAACGCCGACAGGGCTTCGGTACAATGAGCAGTTCTTC; CDR3aa: CSVTPTGLRYNEQFF
d_gene: -; abundance: -; v_gene: TRBV5-1; j_gene: TRBJ1-2; CDR3nt: TGCGCCAGCAGCTTAGTGCCGGGGGACTCGGGTGGCTACACCTTC; CDR3aa: CASSLVPGDSGGYTF
d_gene: -; abundance: many; v_gene: TRBV6-1; j_gene: TRBJ2-3; CDR3nt: TGTGCCAGCAGAGGGTCCAAGCGGAGCACAGATACGCAGTATTTT; CDR3aa: CASRGSKRSTDTQYF
d_gene: TRBD2; abundance: few; v_gene: TRBV3-1; j_gene: TRBJ2-1; CDR3nt: TGTGCCAGCAGCCAAGACCCGGGACTAGCGGGAGGGGGTTACAATGAGCAGTTCTTC; CDR3aa: CASSQDPGLAGGGYNEQFF